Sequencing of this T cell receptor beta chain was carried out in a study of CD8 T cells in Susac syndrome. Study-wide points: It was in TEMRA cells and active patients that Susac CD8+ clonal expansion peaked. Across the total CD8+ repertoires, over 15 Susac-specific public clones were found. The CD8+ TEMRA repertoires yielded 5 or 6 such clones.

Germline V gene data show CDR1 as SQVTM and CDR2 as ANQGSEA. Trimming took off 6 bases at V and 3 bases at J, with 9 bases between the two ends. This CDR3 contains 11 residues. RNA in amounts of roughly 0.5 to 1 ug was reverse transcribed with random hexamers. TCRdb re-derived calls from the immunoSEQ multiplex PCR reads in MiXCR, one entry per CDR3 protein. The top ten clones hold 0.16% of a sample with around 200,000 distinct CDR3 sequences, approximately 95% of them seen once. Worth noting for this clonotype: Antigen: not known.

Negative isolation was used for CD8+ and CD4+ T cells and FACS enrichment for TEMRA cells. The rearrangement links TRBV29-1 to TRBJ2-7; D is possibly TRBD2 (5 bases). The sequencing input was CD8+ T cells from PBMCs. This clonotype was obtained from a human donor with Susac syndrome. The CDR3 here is CSVDTSYEQYF. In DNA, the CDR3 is TGCAGCGTGGATACTAGCTACGAGCAGTACTTC.